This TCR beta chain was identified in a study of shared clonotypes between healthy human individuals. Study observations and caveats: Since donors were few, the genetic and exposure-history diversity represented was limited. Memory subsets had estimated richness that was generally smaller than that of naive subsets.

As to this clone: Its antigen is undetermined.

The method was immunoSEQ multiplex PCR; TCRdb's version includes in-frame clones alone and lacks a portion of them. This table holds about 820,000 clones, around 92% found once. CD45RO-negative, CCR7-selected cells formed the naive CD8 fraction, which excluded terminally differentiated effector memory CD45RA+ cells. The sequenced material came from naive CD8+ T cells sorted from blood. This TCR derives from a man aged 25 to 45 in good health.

This CDR3 reads CASSQDRTGVYEQYF. The CDR3 region has the DNA TGCGCCAGCAGCCAAGATAGGACAGGGGTGTACGAGCAGTACTTC. This chain links TRBV4-1 with TRBJ2-7; 9 bases fit TRBD1. The trim removed 0 bases at V and 4 bases at J, leaving 4 bases unmatched. CDR3 length: 15 residues. Germline assignment: CDR1 MGHRA and CDR2 YSYEKL.